The clone carrying this T cell receptor beta chain was picked up one time. The CDR3 length is 14 residues. J gave up 3 bases and V 4 bases, and 5 bases lay outside the gene matches. Germline loops: CDR1 SGDLS, CDR2 YYNGEE. This entry comes from a study of sequential checkpoint blockade in melanoma. About the research overall: Arm A got nivolumab then ipilimumab; arm B the reverse, 1:1. Maintenance nivolumab came after either treatment sequence.

Generated by immunoSEQ multiplex PCR, the TCRdb table keeps only in-frame clones and is missing some. Found here are some 26,000 clones, 77% of them singletons; the top ten hold about a fifth. Treatment: randomized to nivolumab then ipilimumab (arm A) or the reverse (arm B). No patient had prior DNA-damaging chemotherapy. PBMC sorting kept live CD3+CD8+ cells without CD19 or CD56. The chain employs TRBV9 and TRBJ2-7; the match to TRBD1 covers 9 bases. The receptor was isolated from a human donor with melanoma. Sequencing used CD8+ T cells sorted from blood (inferred from file names), obtained from a patient given nivolumab and ipilimumab in sequence. As DNA, the CDR3 is TGTGCCAGCAGCTACTCGACAGGGGGCTACGAGCAGTACTTC. Amino acids: CASSYSTGGYEQYF.